The clone carrying this T cell receptor (beta chain) was counted ten times or more. The data originate from a study of T-cell reconstitution after alpha-beta-depleted transplantation in children. Trimming at V came to 6 bases and at J to 4 bases, leaving 8 bases not matched to a gene. Germline CDR1 is SQVTM and CDR2 is ANQGSEA. The CDR3 sequence is 14 residues long. The TCRbeta library was prepared with unique molecular identifiers. MiXCR, applied by TCRdb to the PCR reads, yields one record per CDR3 protein. The data show 60,000 to 70,000 distinct CDR3 sequences, with 4% to 5% seen just once and under 20% held by the top ten.

This receptor was identified in a boy younger than two who had a stem cell transplant for acute myeloid leukemia, so the T cells may come from the graft donor. The rearrangement uses TRBV29-1 and TRBJ1-5; TRBD1 matches at 8 bases. Sequencing was performed on PBMCs, mostly from graft donor cells, taken 180 days after TCRalphabeta/CD19-depleted stem cell transplant. CDR3 protein: CSVRTGWGNQPQHF. As DNA, the CDR3 is TGCAGCGTCCGGACAGGGTGGGGGAATCAGCCCCAGCATTTT.